The rows below give T cell receptor beta chains drawn from one sample of a study of blood T cell repertoires in COVID-19. Libraries were prepared by immunoSEQ multiplex PCR; TCRdb keeps only in-frame clonotypes and omits some of them. The sample contains around 250,000 clones, less than 90% of which appear only once. The sequencing input was peripheral blood. The source is a man in his 60s who had recovered from COVID-19. Each CDR3 is given with its conserved first and last residue. Fields, in order: J gene, V gene, CDR3 protein.

j_gene: TRBJ1-2
v_gene: TRBV6-1
CDR3aa: CASSDRDRGGYGYTF

j_gene: TRBJ1-5
v_gene: TRBV28
CDR3aa: CASSRQGDQPQHF

j_gene: TRBJ2-3
v_gene: TRBV11-2
CDR3aa: CASSIMYRGVGHTDTQYF

j_gene: TRBJ1-4
v_gene: TRBV11-2
CDR3aa: CASSLFIGVSNEKLFF

j_gene: TRBJ2-2
v_gene: TRBV3-1/TRBV3-2
CDR3aa: CASSPRPSPGLFF

j_gene: TRBJ1-2
v_gene: TRBV7-8
CDR3aa: CASSPGPIYGYTF

j_gene: TRBJ2-7
v_gene: TRBV19
CDR3aa: CASSIDPGSYEQYF

j_gene: TRBJ2-5
v_gene: TRBV30
CDR3aa: CAWSRDRGRETQYF

j_gene: TRBJ1-3
v_gene: TRBV4-1
CDR3aa: CASSQGGLADSGNTIYF

j_gene: TRBJ1-1
v_gene: TRBV4-1
CDR3aa: CASSVGQVLMNTEAFF

j_gene: TRBJ2-7
v_gene: TRBV5-6
CDR3aa: CASSRGQTYEQYF

j_gene: TRBJ2-1
v_gene: TRBV6-5
CDR3aa: CASRRGGGTNEQFF

j_gene: TRBJ1-1
v_gene: TRBV3-1/TRBV3-2
CDR3aa: CASSQDHRGRTEAFF

j_gene: TRBJ2-5
v_gene: TRBV6-6
CDR3aa: CASSFGQPPETQYF

j_gene: TRBJ2-2
v_gene: TRBV7-9
CDR3aa: CASSLAGTGDTGELFF

j_gene: TRBJ1-2
v_gene: TRBV6-2/TRBV6-3
CDR3aa: CASSQTQIYTF

j_gene: TRBJ1-1
v_gene: TRBV9
CDR3aa: CASSPRGDIYMNTEAFF

j_gene: TRBJ2-1
v_gene: TRBV24-1
CDR3aa: CATSDSLIGASNNEQFF

j_gene: TRBJ2-1
v_gene: TRBV6-6
CDR3aa: CASTRNPRGRGHNEQFF

j_gene: TRBJ2-1
v_gene: TRBV12-5
CDR3aa: CASGNSLNEQFF

j_gene: TRBJ2-1
v_gene: TRBV7-2
CDR3aa: CASSYGTLPYNEQFF

j_gene: TRBJ1-1
v_gene: TRBV29-1
CDR3aa: CSVEDWQGSNTEAFF

j_gene: TRBJ2-1
v_gene: TRBV5-1
CDR3aa: CASSGGLAESYNEQFF

j_gene: TRBJ1-3
v_gene: TRBV14
CDR3aa: CASSQPSGNTIYF

j_gene: TRBJ2-5
v_gene: TRBV7-9
CDR3aa: CASSSTHGTSGRLETQYF

j_gene: TRBJ1-5
v_gene: TRBV7-3
CDR3aa: CASSLNKNQPQHF

j_gene: TRBJ1-5
v_gene: TRBV12-3/TRBV12-4
CDR3aa: CASRETAIQPQHF

j_gene: TRBJ1-6
v_gene: TRBV30
CDR3aa: CAWRTQSSYNSPLHF

j_gene: TRBJ1-2
v_gene: TRBV9
CDR3aa: CASSAGQSGLNYGYTF

j_gene: TRBJ2-1
v_gene: TRBV4-2
CDR3aa: CASSQAGGNEQFF

j_gene: TRBJ2-2
v_gene: TRBV7-9
CDR3aa: CASSLASRELFF

j_gene: TRBJ1-2
v_gene: TRBV7-8
CDR3aa: CASSRDRGGGYTF

j_gene: TRBJ2-1
v_gene: TRBV5-6
CDR3aa: CASSQGLSDEQFF